This entry concerns a single T cell receptor beta chain. Here immunoSEQ multiplex PCR was the method, and the copy in TCRdb shows in-frame clones only, minus some. This table holds some 200,000 clones, around 87% found once. This entry belongs to a study of blood T cell repertoires in COVID-19. About the study: Before being deemed recovered, Cohort 3 donors had two negative PCRs, clearance, or symptom resolution.

V was pared by 5 bases and J by 2 bases, with 10 bases of the junction left unmatched. Germline V CDR1 and CDR2: LGHNA, YNFKEQ. The CDR3 is 17 residues long. The sample consisted of PBMCs or T cells enriched from blood (not recorded which). This sequence was found in a man in his thirties or forties in a cohort exposed to, infected with or recovered from COVID-19 (not recorded which). This sequence joins TRBV4-2 and TRBJ1-1, with 11 bases matching TRBD1. In DNA, the CDR3 is TGTGCCAGCAGCAAAGGAGGACAGGGGGCTCGAAACACTGAAGCTTTCTTT. Translation gives CASSKGGQGARNTEAFF.